The 17 T cell receptor beta chains below come from one sample, sequenced in a study of cytomegalovirus exposure and HLA in healthy donors. Both 60 Vbeta primers and 13 Jbeta primers went into the PCR. Produced via immunoSEQ multiplex PCR; TCRdb's table is partial and in-frame only. Of 150,000 to 200,000 clones listed, around 88% are singletons. The sequenced material came from PBMCs. Source of these receptors: a woman aged 30 to 39 in good health and CMV-seronegative.

The chain recombines TRBV7-2 with TRBJ2-7, with D tentatively TRBD1 (6 bases). Trimming shortened V by 1 base and J by 6 bases, and 13 bases separated the two germline ends. The germline gives CDR1 SGHTA, CDR2 FQGNSA. There are 14 residues in the CDR3. The CDR3 sequence is CASSLVMVGGEQYF. The CDR3, as DNA: TGTGCCAGCAGCTTAGTCATGGTAGGGGGCGAGCAGTACTTC. Full variable domain (remainder filled in from reference TRBV7-2 and TRBJ2-7): GAGVSQSPSNKVTEKGKDVELRCDPISGHTALYWYRQSLGQGLEFLIYFQGNSAPDKSGLPSDRFSAERTGGSVSTLTIQRTQQEDSAVYLCASSLVMVGGEQYFGPGTRLTVT.

The chain combines TRBV7-8 with TRBJ1-6; D might be TRBD1 (5 bases). The CDR3 has 15 amino acids. The germline V and J ends were trimmed by 5 bases and 5 bases, with 13 bases remaining between them. Germline loops: CDR1 SGHVS, CDR2 FQNEAQ. The DNA for the CDR3 is TGTGCCAGCAGCCCCTCGACAGTAAATAATTCACCCCTCCACTTT. Translated, it gives CASSPSTVNNSPLHF.

Comment on this clone: The same CDR3 arises from other DNA sequences in this sample as well. The rearrangement links TRBV5-1 to TRBJ2-7; 8 bases are shared with TRBD2. CDR3 size: 14 residues. V lost 0 bases to trimming and J lost 5 bases; unmatched junction nucleotides: 4. The V gene's germline CDR1 is SGHRS and CDR2 YFSETQ. CDR3 sequence: CASSLAGGPDEQYF. The CDR3 coding sequence is TGCGCCAGCAGCTTGGCGGGAGGGCCAGACGAGCAGTACTTC.

The rearrangement links TRBV29-1 to TRBJ2-2; maybe TRBD2 (6 bases). Per germline, CDR1 SQVTM and CDR2 ANQGSEA. V was shortened by 5 bases and J by 1 base, with 14 bases between the two germline ends. The CDR3 contains 15 residues. CDR3 DNA: TGCAGCGTTCGGTGGGGGGACGGGAACACCGGGGAGCTGTTTTTT. Translation: CSVRWGDGNTGELFF.

The chain couples TRBV29-1 to TRBJ2-7; 8 nucleotides line up with TRBD1. Germline V CDR1 and CDR2: SQVTM, ANQGSEA. With V trimmed by 7 bases and J by 7 bases, 12 bases remained unmatched. The CDR3 spans 13 residues. Here the CDR3 reads CSAWTGYDYEQYF. In DNA form, the CDR3 reads TGCAGCGCCTGGACAGGGTATGACTATGAGCAGTACTTC.

This clone was seen only a few times. The V call is TRBV29-1, the J call TRBJ1-5, with D hard to call. Germline loops: CDR1 SQVTM, CDR2 ANQGSEA. V was trimmed by 0 bases and J by 3 bases, leaving 6 bases between them. This CDR3 contains 13 residues. The CDR3: CSVEETVNQPQHF. The DNA for the CDR3 is TGCAGCGTTGAAGAAACGGTCAATCAGCCCCAGCATTTT.

The chain recombines TRBV11-2 with TRBJ1-1; unclear D gene. This CDR3 contains 17 residues. CDR1 and CDR2 from the germline V gene are SGHAT and FQNNGV. With 2 bases removed from V and 4 bases from J, the gap between germline ends came to 20 bases. The CDR3 sequence: CASSLFAGFGPSTEAFF. CDR3 in DNA: TGTGCCAGCAGCTTATTTGCGGGGTTCGGTCCGAGCACTGAAGCTTTCTTT.

V usage is TRBV18 and J usage is TRBJ1-2, with 7 bases lining up with TRBD1. There are 14 residues in the CDR3. Trimming took 7 bases from V and 8 from J; bases not matched to a gene: 13. Germline lookup yields CDR1 KGHSH and CDR2 LQKENI. The CDR3 spells CASFSSGQIWGYTF. CDR3 nucleotides: TGTGCCAGCTTTTCATCGGGACAGATCTGGGGCTACACCTTC. The full variable domain, completed using reference TRBV18 and TRBJ1-2, is NAGVMQNPRHLVRRRGQEARLRCSPMKGHSHVYWYRQLPEEGLKFMVYLQKENIIDESGMPKERFSAEFPKEGPSILRIQQVVRGDSAAYFCASFSSGQIWGYTFGSGTRLTVV.

The chain links TRBV7-9 to TRBJ1-5, with TRBD1 matching 9 bases. The trim removed 3 bases at V and 1 base at J, leaving 7 bases unmatched. Germline-derived CDR1 and CDR2 are SEHNR and FQNEAQ (reference sequence). The CDR3 consists of 17 residues. CDR3 sequence: CASSLGQGISSNQPQHF. The CDR3 DNA follows: TGTGCCAGCAGCTTGGGACAGGGTATATCAAGCAATCAGCCCCAGCATTTT.

This clone appeared a few times. The chain joins TRBV5-4 to TRBJ1-2; a weak D match, TRBD1 (6 bases). Trimming left V 4 bases short and J 4 bases short, with 11 bases between. CDR3 length: 13 amino acids. CDR1 and CDR2 (germline): SGHNT, YYREEE (reference sequence). CDR3 sequence (DNA): TGTGCCAGCAGCGCGGACAGCATCTATGGCTACACCTTC. Encoded protein: CASSADSIYGYTF.

The V and J genes are TRBV19 and TRBJ1-5; no reliable D call. From germline, CDR1 is LNHDA and CDR2 SQIVND (reference sequence). V gave up 8 bases and J gave up 3 bases, with 11 bases separating them. This CDR3 is built from 13 residues. The CDR3 DNA follows: TGTGCCAGTCGGGAAGATGACAATCAGCCCCAGCATTTT. Its translation is CASREDDNQPQHF.

The chain employs TRBV7-2 and TRBJ2-1, with 8 bases that match TRBD1. Germline V gives CDR1 SGHTA, CDR2 FQGNSA. V dropped 5 bases and J dropped 6; count of bases not matched to a gene: 6. The CDR3 is 14 amino acids. The CDR3 DNA follows: TGTGCCAGCAGCCCGGACAGGGTAGTCAATGAGCAGTTCTTC. Its translation: CASSPDRVVNEQFF.

The CDR3 sequence: CASSLNRGGPGNTIYF. In DNA, the CDR3 is TGTGCCAGCAGCTTAAATCGGGGGGGACCTGGAAACACCATATATTTT. J is TRBJ1-3 and V is TRBV7-2; maybe TRBD1 (5 bases). This CDR3 region has 16 residues. Trimming pared 2 bases from V and 2 bases from J, leaving 13 bases between. Germline CDR1 is SGHTA and CDR2 is FQGNSA.

The chain links TRBV9 to TRBJ2-1, with TRBD2 identical over 12 bases. The germline CDR1 and CDR2 sequences are SGDLS and YYNGEE. The CDR3 covers 14 residues. Losses at the gene ends were 4 bases for V and 12 bases for J; bases not matched to a gene: 8. CDR3 DNA: TGTGCCAGCAGCTCTAGCGGGAGGGTCGATGGGCAGTTCTTC. Residues: CASSSSGRVDGQFF.

V usage is TRBV9 and J usage is TRBJ2-7, with D possibly TRBD2 on 5 matching bases. This CDR3 has 12 amino acids. The germline V and J ends were trimmed by 2 bases and 6 bases, with 9 bases remaining between them. Germline lookup yields CDR1 SGDLS and CDR2 YYNGEE. The CDR3 nucleotides are TGTGCCAGCAGCGTGGGCGGGCCCGAGCAGTACTTC. It encodes CASSVGGPEQYF. The full variable domain, with the rest looked up from reference TRBV9 and TRBJ2-7, is DSGVTQTPKHLITATGQRVTLRCSPRSGDLSVYWYQQSLDQGLQFLIQYYNGEERAKGNILERFSAQQFPDLHSELNLSSLELGDSALYFCASSVGGPEQYFGPGTRLTVT.

CDR3: CASSYGLAGGNEQFF. The CDR3 bases are TGTGCCAGCAGCTATGGACTAGCGGGAGGCAATGAGCAGTTCTTC. This chain joins TRBV14 and TRBJ2-1; 14 bases are shared with TRBD2. Germline V gives CDR1 SGHDN, CDR2 FVKESK. This CDR3 has 15 amino acids. The V segment lost 5 bases and the J segment 6 bases; nucleotides outside the gene matches: 3.

The chain links TRBV27 to TRBJ1-2; D is uncertain. Germline V gene lookup returns CDR1 MNHEY and CDR2 SMNVEV (reference sequence). Trimming stripped 2 bases from V and 7 bases from J, with 11 bases between. CDR3 length equals 13 residues. CDR3 loop: CASSLILGGGYTF. The CDR3 coding sequence is TGTGCCAGCAGTTTAATTTTAGGAGGTGGCTACACCTTC.